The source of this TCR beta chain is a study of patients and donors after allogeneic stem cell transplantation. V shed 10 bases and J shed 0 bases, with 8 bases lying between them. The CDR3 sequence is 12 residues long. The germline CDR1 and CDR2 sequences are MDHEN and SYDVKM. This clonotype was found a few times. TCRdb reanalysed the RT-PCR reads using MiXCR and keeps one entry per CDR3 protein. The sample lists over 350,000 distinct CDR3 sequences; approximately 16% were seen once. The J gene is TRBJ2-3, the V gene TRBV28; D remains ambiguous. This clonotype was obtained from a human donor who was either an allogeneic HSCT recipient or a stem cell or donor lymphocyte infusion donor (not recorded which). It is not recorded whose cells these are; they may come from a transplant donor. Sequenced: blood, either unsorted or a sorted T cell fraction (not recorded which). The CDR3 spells CATDRSTDTQYF. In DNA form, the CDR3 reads TGTGCCACCGACCGGAGCACAGATACGCAGTATTTT.